This T cell receptor beta chain was retrieved from a study of identifying expanded T cells in peripheral blood. Trimming took 1 base from V and 5 from J; bases not matched to a gene: 12. CDR1 and CDR2 from the germline V gene are SGHDT and YYEEEE. The CDR3 extends over 17 amino acids. This table comes from immunoSEQ multiplex PCR, and its TCRdb copy is limited to in-frame clones, with some not included. The sample lists under 120,000 clones; more than 85% were seen once. The V call is TRBV5-6, the J call TRBJ2-5, with TRBD1 identical over 9 bases. This sequence originates from a person aged 18 to 70 in good health. The sample consisted of blood. CDR3 bases: TGTGCCAGCAGCTTGTTAGGATTGACAGGGGGGGGTGAGACCCAGTACTTC. Translated, it gives CASSLLGLTGGGETQYF. The full variable domain, rest sourced from reference TRBV5-6 and TRBJ2-5, is DAGVTQSPTHLIKTRGQQVTLRCSPKSGHDTVSWYQQALGQGPQFIFQYYEEEERQRGNFPDRFSGHQFPNYSSELNVNALLLGDSALYLCASSLLGLTGGGETQYFGPGTRLLVL.